This T cell receptor beta chain was found in a study of shared clonotypes between healthy human individuals. CD8 cells regarded as naive lacked CD45RO, were positively chosen for CCR7, and omitted terminally differentiated effector memory CD45RA+ cells. Germline CDR1 LNHDA, CDR2 SQIVND (reference sequence). After removal of 0 bases from V and 8 bases from J, the junction contained 11 bases not matched to a gene. The CDR3 consists of 18 residues. Comment on this clone: Its antigen is not identified.

Study-wide results and limits: In the sorted subsets, rarefaction showed sequencing was incomplete despite large depth. Estimated richness values were generally larger in naive subsets than in memory subsets. The naive CD4 repertoires of a few donors were compared, and approximately 5% of clonotypes were shared.

Each subset's genomic DNA was split evenly across several immunoSEQ plates. Generated by immunoSEQ multiplex PCR, the TCRdb table keeps only in-frame clones and is missing some. The table shows about 2 million clones, with about 95% occurring only once. The TCR was taken from a man younger than 35 in good health. V gene TRBV19 combines with J gene TRBJ2-1; 12 nucleotides match TRBD2. The sequenced sample consisted of naive CD8+ T cells sorted from blood. The CDR3 region has the DNA TGTGCCAGTAGTATAGACACTCTAGCGGGAGGGCCGGGCGATGAGCAGTTCTTC. This codes for CASSIDTLAGGPGDEQFF.